Below, 11 T cell receptor beta chains from the same sample are listed, as sequenced in a study of T cell responses to AZD1222 COVID-19 vaccine. TCRdb's copy holds only in-frame clones and misses some; the assay was immunoSEQ multiplex PCR. The data show about 120,000 clones, about nine tenths seen once. Source: peripheral blood, taken 28 days after the second AZD1222 dose. These receptors all stem from an adult who received the AZD1222 COVID-19 vaccine.

This clone occurred once. The chain is built from TRBV28 and TRBJ2-5; D is undetermined. The germline V gene encodes CDR1 MDHEN and CDR2 SYDVKM. The CDR3 covers 11 residues. The V gene lost 4 bases and the J gene lost 5 bases, with 5 bases spanning the gap. In DNA form, the CDR3 reads TGTGCCAGCAGTTGGCGGGAGACCCAGTACTTC. It encodes CASSWRETQYF.

The V and J genes are TRBV10-3 and TRBJ2-3; 9 nucleotides line up with TRBD1. This CDR3 has 17 residues. Unmatched junction bases numbered 10, after V lost 5 bases and J lost 1 base. Germline V gives CDR1 ENHRY, CDR2 SYGVKD. The CDR3 here is CAISPPDRGGGTDTQYF. The CDR3, as DNA: TGTGCCATCAGTCCACCGGACAGGGGAGGGGGCACAGATACGCAGTATTTT.

This sequence joins TRBV28 and TRBJ1-2, with a tentative D call TRBD1 (6 bases). Germline CDR1 and CDR2: MDHEN and SYDVKM. The CDR3 runs to 15 residues. V lost 7 bases and J lost 0, with 15 bases in between. The CDR3 spells CASKPTGHTNYGYTF. The CDR3 DNA follows: TGTGCCAGCAAGCCGACGGGACACACTAACTATGGCTACACCTTC.

The J gene is TRBJ2-1, the V gene TRBV6-2 or TRBV6-3, with unresolved D. This CDR3 comprises 11 residues. Germline V gene lookup returns CDR1 MNHEY and CDR2 SVGEGT. V was cut by 4 bases and J by 9 bases, with 7 bases left in between. DNA of the CDR3: TGTGCCAGCAGTTTAATCGGTGAGCAGTTCTTC. Residues: CASSLIGEQFF.

The chain is built from TRBV5-4 and TRBJ1-1; a weak D match, TRBD1 (6 bases). Germline V CDR1 and CDR2: SGHNT, YYREEE (reference sequence). V was cut by 4 bases and J by 4 bases, with 14 bases left in between. The CDR3 runs to 14 residues. The CDR3 nucleotides are TGTGCCAGCAGCGTCCAGGGGCGGCCCACTGAAGCTTTCTTT. It codes for CASSVQGRPTEAFF.

The V and J genes are TRBV5-1 and TRBJ2-1; D gene ambiguous. Trimming pared 2 bases from V and 6 bases from J, leaving 18 bases between. The germline V gene encodes CDR1 SGHRS and CDR2 YFSETQ. The CDR3 has 16 amino acids. The CDR3 region has the DNA TGCGCCAGCAGCTTCAGCGTGCCCGGACGGCTCAATGAGCAGTTCTTC. As protein: CASSFSVPGRLNEQFF.

V gene TRBV18 combines with J gene TRBJ1-2, with 8 bases that match TRBD1. The germline gives CDR1 KGHSH, CDR2 LQKENI. The V segment lost 2 bases and the J segment 2 bases; nucleotides outside the gene matches: 10. The CDR3 runs 17 residues. For the CDR3, the DNA is TGTGCCAGCTCACCAACAAGGGTGACAGGGGAAAACTATGGCTACACCTTC. As protein: CASSPTRVTGENYGYTF.

The chain links TRBV5-1 to TRBJ2-7; D might be TRBD1 (6 bases). This CDR3 spans 14 amino acids. With 3 bases removed from V and 4 bases from J, the gap between germline ends came to 14 bases. Germline lookup yields CDR1 SGHRS and CDR2 YFSETQ. The CDR3 DNA is TGCGCCAGCAGCTCTACAGGGAATAGTTACGAGCAGTACTTC. This gives the protein CASSSTGNSYEQYF.

The chain has TRBV29-1 and TRBJ1-3; 8 bases line up with TRBD1. The germline V gene has CDR1 SQVTM and CDR2 ANQGSEA. The ends lost 5 bases at V and 0 bases at J; junction bases unmatched: 6. This CDR3 is 15 amino acids long. The CDR3 bases are TGCAGCGTTCTGGACAGGGCGTTCTCTGGAAACACCATATATTTT. It codes for CSVLDRAFSGNTIYF.

The genes are TRBV5-1 and TRBJ1-1; D gene ambiguous. The germline CDR1 and CDR2 sequences are SGHRS and YFSETQ. Trimming removed 3 bases at V and 2 bases at J, with 23 bases between. CDR3 length equals 18 residues. CDR3 sequence: CASSSPPRPGRPNTEAFF. The CDR3 DNA sequence: TGCGCCAGCAGCTCACCACCACGCCCGGGCCGCCCCAACACTGAAGCTTTCTTT.

This clone appeared a few times. The chain has TRBV28 and TRBJ1-5; 8 bases fit TRBD1. The germline V gene encodes CDR1 MDHEN and CDR2 SYDVKM. The CDR3 is made up of 15 amino acids. J was trimmed by 6 bases and V by 3 bases; bases with no gene match: 7. The CDR3 region has the DNA TGTGCCAGCAGTTTGGGGCAGGGGGCCTTTCAGCCCCAGCATTTT. Translating gives CASSLGQGAFQPQHF.